What follows are 14 T cell receptor beta chains derived from one specimen sequenced in a study of T and B cells in COVID-19 patients. Multiplex PCR with BIOMED2 TRB-A/B primer pools amplified TRB rearrangements. Each CDR3 protein is one row after TCRdb ran MiXCR on the multiplex PCR reads. The sample has approximately 3,200 distinct CDR3 sequences; approximately 24% are singletons. Blood genomic DNA input for TRB amplification was roughly 250-550 ng. Source material: blood. These TCRs come from a human donor with active COVID-19.

Comment on this clonotype: This clone may be a read error of a much larger clone one base away. The chain joins TRBV10-3 to TRBJ1-3; D is undetermined. The CDR3 sequence is 14 residues long. The V gene's germline CDR1 is ENHRY and CDR2 SYGVKD. In DNA form, the CDR3 reads TGTGCCATCAGTGCCAAGATCTCTGGAAACTCCATATATTTT. This translates into CAISAKISGNSIYF.

In this sample, this clonotype turned up a few times. The chain has TRBV5-1 and TRBJ2-3; D gene ambiguous. V was trimmed by 4 bases and J by 2 bases, leaving 17 bases between them. From germline, CDR1 is SGHRS and CDR2 YFSETQ. This CDR3 has 16 residues. The CDR3 here is CASSPFPRDPTDTQYF. In DNA form, the CDR3 reads TGCGCCAGCAGCCCCTTCCCGAGAGATCCCACAGATACGCAGTATTTT.

Relative to its sample, this clonotype is medium-sized. This chain links TRBV6-5 with TRBJ1-5; the D gene is possibly TRBD1 (5 bases). The CDR3 extends over 16 amino acids. Germline CDR1 is MNHEY and CDR2 is SVGAGI. V lost 4 bases and J 7 bases, leaving 20 bases between the germline ends. The CDR3 region has the DNA TGTGCCAGCAGTTCCCCAGGGACGGCGGAAGTACAGCCCCAGCATTTT. It encodes CASSSPGTAEVQPQHF.

The chain uses TRBV6-1 and TRBJ1-1; D not resolved. The CDR3 is 14 amino acids. The V and J ends lost 8 bases and 0 bases respectively, with 13 bases between them. Germline V gene data show CDR1 as MNHNS and CDR2 as SASEGT. CDR3 coding DNA: TGTGCCAGCTCCTACAGACTTTTGAACACTGAAGCTTTCTTT. Its protein product is CASSYRLLNTEAFF.

This chain links TRBV5-1 with TRBJ1-3; 9 bases are a match to TRBD1. Germline trimming cut 4 bases from V and 2 bases from J; bases unmatched to any gene: 7. In germline, CDR1 is SGHRS, CDR2 YFSETQ. The CDR3 has 16 residues. The CDR3 region is CASSPVQGAAGNTIYF. The CDR3 region has the DNA TGCGCCAGCAGCCCGGTACAGGGGGCGGCTGGAAACACCATATATTTT.

This clonotype is medium-sized by share. The genes are TRBV19 and TRBJ1-6, with D perhaps TRBD1 (6 bases). The CDR3 runs to 13 residues. Germline-derived CDR1 and CDR2 are LNHDA and SQIVND (reference sequence). The V gene lost 6 bases and the J gene lost 7 bases, with 10 bases spanning the gap. The CDR3 nucleotides are TGTGCCAGTAGGAGACAGGCGAATTCACCCCTCCACTTT. It yields the protein CASRRQANSPLHF.

This clonotype is medium-sized in the sample. V usage is TRBV19 and J usage is TRBJ1-2; possibly TRBD1 for D (6 bases). V was trimmed by 4 bases and J by 8 bases, leaving 14 bases between them. Germline V gene sequence: CDR1 LNHDA, CDR2 SQIVND (reference sequence). This CDR3 region has 13 residues. CDR3 sequence: CASSTNRVGGYTF. The CDR3 DNA reads TGTGCCAGTAGTACGAACAGGGTCGGGGGCTACACCTTC.

The genes are TRBV20-1 and TRBJ1-1; D is unresolved. The CDR3 spans 14 residues. V lost 1 base and J 1 base, leaving 10 bases between the germline ends. Germline values: CDR1 DFQATT, CDR2 SNEGSKA (reference sequence). The CDR3: CSARGWGENTEAFF. In DNA, the CDR3 is TGCAGTGCTAGAGGATGGGGAGAGAACACTGAAGCTTTCTTT.

In its sample, this clonotype ranks as medium-sized. CDR3 nucleotide sequence: TGTGCCTGGAGCGGGGGATTCGGAAACACCATATATTTT. Its translation is CAWSGGFGNTIYF. This chain connects TRBV30 to TRBJ1-3, with D possibly matching TRBD1 (5 bases). Germline lookup yields CDR1 GTSNPN and CDR2 SVGIG (reference sequence). The CDR3 is 13 residues long. V was trimmed by 3 bases and J by 4 bases, leaving 10 bases between them.

This clonotype has more than one count but fewer than ten. The genes are TRBV20-1 and TRBJ2-1, with 12 positions matching TRBD2. V lost 2 bases and J lost 7; bases outside the gene matches: 6. Germline CDR1 reads DFQATT; CDR2 reads SNEGSKA (reference sequence). The CDR3 consists of 15 residues. CDR3 residues: CSARRGLAGKNEQFF. The CDR3 nucleotides read TGCAGTGCTAGAAGGGGACTAGCGGGCAAGAATGAGCAGTTCTTC.

This clonotype is labeled as medium-sized. The chain combines TRBV19 with TRBJ1-5; 8 nucleotides agree with TRBD1. V shed 8 bases, J shed 6 bases, and the junction held 9 bases outside the gene matches. The CDR3 consists of 14 residues. Germline CDR1 reads LNHDA; CDR2 reads SQIVND (reference sequence). The CDR3 spells CASSPPDRVQPQHF. DNA of the CDR3: TGTGCCAGTTCTCCTCCGGACAGGGTTCAGCCCCAGCATTTT.

The chain links TRBV7-6 to TRBJ1-1, with D possibly TRBD1 on 5 matching bases. The CDR3 covers 16 residues. V shed 2 bases and J shed 0 bases, with 13 bases lying between them. Germline V gene sequence: CDR1 SGHVS, CDR2 FNYEAQ. Here the CDR3 DNA reads TGTGCCAGCAGCTTAAGGTTACAGGAGATGAACACTGAAGCTTTCTTT. Its translation: CASSLRLQEMNTEAFF.

By proportion, this clonotype is medium-sized (0.01 to 0.1%). The chain couples TRBV6-1 to TRBJ2-7; TRBD1 might be the D (6 bases). CDR3 size: 14 residues. Per the germline V gene, CDR1 is MNHNS and CDR2 is SASEGT. Deletions cut 3 bases from V and 4 bases from J, with 13 bases between. Written as DNA, the CDR3 is TGTGCCAGCAGTGATTACGCCAGGGGATACGAGCAGTACTTC. As protein: CASSDYARGYEQYF.

This clonotype is medium-sized in the sample. The V call is TRBV5-4, the J call TRBJ2-3, with a tentative D call TRBD2 (6 bases). CDR1 is SGHNT, CDR2 YYREEE, per germline (reference sequence). This CDR3 has 16 residues. V lost 4 bases to trimming and J lost 2 bases, with 17 bases between them. The CDR3 reads CASSRQAGGVTDTQYF. The DNA for the CDR3 is TGTGCCAGCAGCCGACAAGCCGGGGGAGTCACAGATACGCAGTATTTT.